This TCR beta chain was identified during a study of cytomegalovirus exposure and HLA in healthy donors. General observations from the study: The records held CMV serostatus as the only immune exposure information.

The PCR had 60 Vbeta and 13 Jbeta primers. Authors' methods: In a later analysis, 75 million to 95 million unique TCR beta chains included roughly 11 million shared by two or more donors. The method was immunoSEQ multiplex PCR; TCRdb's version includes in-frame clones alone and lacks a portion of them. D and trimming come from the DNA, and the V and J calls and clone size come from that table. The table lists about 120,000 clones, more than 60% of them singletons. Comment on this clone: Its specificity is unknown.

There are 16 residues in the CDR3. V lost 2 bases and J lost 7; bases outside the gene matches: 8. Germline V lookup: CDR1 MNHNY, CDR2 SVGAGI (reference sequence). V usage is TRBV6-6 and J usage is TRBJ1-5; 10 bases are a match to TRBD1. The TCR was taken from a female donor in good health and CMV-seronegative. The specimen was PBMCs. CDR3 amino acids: CASSYNVGTGVQPQHF. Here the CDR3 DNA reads TGTGCCAGCAGTTACAATGTGGGGACAGGGGTCCAGCCCCAGCATTTT.